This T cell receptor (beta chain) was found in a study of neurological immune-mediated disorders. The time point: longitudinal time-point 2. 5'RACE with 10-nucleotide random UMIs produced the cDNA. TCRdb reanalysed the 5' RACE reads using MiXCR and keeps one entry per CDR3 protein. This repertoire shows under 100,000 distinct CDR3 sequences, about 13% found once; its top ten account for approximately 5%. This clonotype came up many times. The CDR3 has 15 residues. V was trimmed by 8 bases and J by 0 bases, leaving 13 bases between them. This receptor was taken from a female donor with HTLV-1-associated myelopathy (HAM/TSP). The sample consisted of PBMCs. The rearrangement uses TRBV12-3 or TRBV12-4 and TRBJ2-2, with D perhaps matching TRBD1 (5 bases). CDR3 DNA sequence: TGTGCCAGCCGTGTTTCAGGGACGAACACCGGGGAGCTGTTTTTT. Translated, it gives CASRVSGTNTGELFF.